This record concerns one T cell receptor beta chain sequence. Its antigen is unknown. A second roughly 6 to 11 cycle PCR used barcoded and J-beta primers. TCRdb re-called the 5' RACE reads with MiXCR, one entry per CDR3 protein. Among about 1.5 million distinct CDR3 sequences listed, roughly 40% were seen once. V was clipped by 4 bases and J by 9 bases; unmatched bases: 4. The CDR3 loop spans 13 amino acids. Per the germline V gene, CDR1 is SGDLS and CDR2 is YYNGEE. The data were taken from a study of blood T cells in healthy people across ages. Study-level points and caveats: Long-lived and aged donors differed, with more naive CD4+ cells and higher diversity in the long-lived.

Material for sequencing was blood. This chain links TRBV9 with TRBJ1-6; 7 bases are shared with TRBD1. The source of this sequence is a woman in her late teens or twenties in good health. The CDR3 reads CASSNRQGSPLHF. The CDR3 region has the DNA TGTGCCAGCAGCAACCGACAGGGTTCACCCCTCCACTTT.